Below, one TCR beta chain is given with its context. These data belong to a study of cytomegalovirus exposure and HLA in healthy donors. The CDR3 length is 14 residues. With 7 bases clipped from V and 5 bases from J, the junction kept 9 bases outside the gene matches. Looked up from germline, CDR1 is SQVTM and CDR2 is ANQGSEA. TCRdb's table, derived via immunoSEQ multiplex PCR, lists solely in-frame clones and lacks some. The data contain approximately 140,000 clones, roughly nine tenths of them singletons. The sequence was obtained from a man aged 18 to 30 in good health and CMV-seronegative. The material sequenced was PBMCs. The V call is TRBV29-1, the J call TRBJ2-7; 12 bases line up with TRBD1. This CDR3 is CSGIAGTGGDEQYF. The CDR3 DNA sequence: TGCAGCGGAATCGCCGGGACAGGGGGCGACGAGCAGTACTTC.